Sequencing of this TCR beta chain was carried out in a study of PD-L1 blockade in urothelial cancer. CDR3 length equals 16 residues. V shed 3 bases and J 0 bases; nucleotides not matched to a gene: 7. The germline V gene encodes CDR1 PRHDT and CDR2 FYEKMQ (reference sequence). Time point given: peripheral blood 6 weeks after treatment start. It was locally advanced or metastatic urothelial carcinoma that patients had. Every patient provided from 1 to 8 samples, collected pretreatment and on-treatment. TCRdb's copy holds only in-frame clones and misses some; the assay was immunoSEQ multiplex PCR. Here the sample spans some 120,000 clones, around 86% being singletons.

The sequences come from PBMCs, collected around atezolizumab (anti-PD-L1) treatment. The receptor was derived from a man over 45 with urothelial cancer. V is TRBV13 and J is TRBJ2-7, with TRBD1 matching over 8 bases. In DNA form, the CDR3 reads TGTGCCAGCAGCTTGGCAGGGGGCCTGGGCTCCTACGAGCAGTACTTC. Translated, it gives CASSLAGGLGSYEQYF.